These 14 T cell receptor beta chains originate from one sample sequenced in a study of post-analysis software for immune sequencing data (dated by TCRdb to 2013 to 2016). What the work shows at the level of the full study, not this receptor alone: A handful of TRBV segments, including TRBV5-6, TRBV5-1 and TRBV20-1, were significantly more frequent in patients than controls.

The antigens of these receptors remain unknown. Preparation of the library involved PCR. Sequencing used an Illumina HiSeq 2500. To reduce PCR and sequencing biases, unique molecular identifiers were built into the TCR beta cDNA libraries. Through fastp at Q25 and MiXCR, TCRdb rebuilt clones from the public reads, retaining in-frame beta chains. Rows are unified per CDR3 protein, each entry keeping the most common DNA and genes. The sample table contains hundreds of thousands of distinct CDR3 sequences; only one count was recorded for around 27% of them. The top ten clones comprise 0.55% to 0.65% of the sample. The specimen sequenced was blood. Every receptor here comes from a girl between 5 and 17 years old with multiple sclerosis.

The sample holds a few counts of this clonotype. The chain uses TRBV3-1 and TRBJ2-5; TRBD2 matches 11 bases. V dropped 1 base and J dropped 3; count of bases not matched to a gene: 10. The CDR3 loop spans 18 amino acids. Germline V gene sequence: CDR1 LGHDT, CDR2 YNNKEL (reference sequence). The CDR3 protein is CASSQVASTSGAKETQYF. CDR3 nucleotide sequence: TGTGCCAGCAGCCAAGTCGCCTCGACTAGCGGGGCTAAAGAGACCCAGTACTTC.

This clonotype was found a few times. This sequence joins TRBV12-3 or TRBV12-4 and TRBJ2-1; 7 nucleotides align to TRBD2. The trim removed 6 bases at V and 8 bases at J, leaving 13 bases unmatched. The CDR3 covers 15 residues. CDR3 nucleotides: TGTGCCAGCAGGGGGGGGGACTTCGGGGCGGATGAGCAGTTCTTC. This encodes CASRGGDFGADEQFF.

The chain joins TRBV5-5 to TRBJ1-6, with D possibly matching TRBD1 (5 bases). Germline V gene lookup returns CDR1 SGHKS and CDR2 YYEKEE (reference sequence). V shed 2 bases and J shed 8 bases, with 14 bases lying between them. The CDR3 is 15 amino acids. The chain's CDR3 is CASSFKQGFDSPLHF. The CDR3 nucleotides read TGTGCCAGCAGCTTCAAGCAGGGATTTGATTCACCCCTCCACTTT.

This clonotype was counted only a few times. The chain employs TRBV6-6 and TRBJ1-2; D perhaps matches TRBD1 (6 bases). CDR3 size: 16 residues. Germline assignment: CDR1 MNHNY and CDR2 SVGAGI (reference sequence). V was trimmed by 6 bases and J by 7 bases, leaving 24 bases between them. CDR3 coding DNA: TGTGCCAGCAGCCAGTCGTTGGGGGCGCAGGCGACTGGCTACACCTTC. Its translation: CASSQSLGAQATGYTF.

The chain uses TRBV5-1 and TRBJ2-3, with D hard to call. Germline V gene data show CDR1 as SGHRS and CDR2 as YFSETQ. V was cut by 2 bases and J by 3 bases, with 7 bases left in between. The CDR3 totals 13 residues. CDR3 residues: CASSLAWTDTQYF. The CDR3 region has the DNA TGCGCCAGCAGCTTAGCTTGGACAGATACGCAGTATTTT. The full variable domain, rest sourced from reference TRBV5-1 and TRBJ2-3, is KAGVTQTPRYLIKTRGQQVTLSCSPISGHRSVSWYQQTPGQGLQFLFEYFSETQRNKGNFPGRFSGRQFSNSRSEMNVSTLELGDSALYLCASSLAWTDTQYFGPGTRLTVL.

This chain connects TRBV9 to TRBJ2-5; D is perhaps TRBD2 (7 bases). V lost 3 bases to trimming and J lost 13 bases, with 13 bases between them. The CDR3 contains 11 residues. Germline-derived CDR1 and CDR2 are SGDLS and YYNGEE. CDR3 bases: TGTGCCAGCAGCGGGGGGCGGGGGTGGTACTTC. Its translation: CASSGGRGWYF.

This clonotype was counted between two and nine times. The chain couples TRBV5-1 to TRBJ2-6; D is possibly TRBD1 or TRBD2 (5 bases each). CDR3 length: 17 residues. Trimming took 4 bases from V and 1 from J, leaving 15 bases between them. The germline V gene encodes CDR1 SGHRS and CDR2 YFSETQ. The CDR3 sequence: CASSPGTADSGANVLTF. The DNA for the CDR3 is TGCGCCAGCAGCCCGGGGACGGCCGATTCTGGGGCCAACGTCCTGACTTTC.

This chain links TRBV20-1 with TRBJ2-1, with TRBD2 identical over 8 bases. Germline CDR1 and CDR2: DFQATT and SNEGSKA (reference sequence). The CDR3 contains 17 residues. Germline trimming cut 0 bases from V and 6 bases from J; bases unmatched to any gene: 13. The CDR3 bases are TGCAGTGCTAGAGATAGCGGGAAATTAATTAGGGGCAATGAGCAGTTCTTC. Its protein is CSARDSGKLIRGNEQFF.

The rearrangement joins TRBV12-3 or TRBV12-4 to TRBJ1-2; 10 bases match TRBD1. After removal of 7 bases from V and 5 bases from J, the junction contained 13 bases not matched to a gene. CDR3 size: 16 residues. The CDR3 reads CASKNPGQGSRYGYTF. The CDR3 DNA follows: TGTGCCAGCAAAAATCCGGGACAGGGGTCGCGGTATGGCTACACCTTC.

This clonotype was picked up a small number of times. The CDR3, as DNA: TGTGCCAGCAGTTTATACGGGACTAGCGGTTATAGCACAGATACGCAGTATTTT. Its translation: CASSLYGTSGYSTDTQYF. The chain joins TRBV27 to TRBJ2-3; 11 positions match TRBD2. The CDR3 length is 18 residues. The ends lost 1 base at V and 0 bases at J; junction bases unmatched: 6. CDR1 is MNHEY, CDR2 SMNVEV, per germline (reference sequence).

Points on this clonotype: A read error may produce the germline difference seen at one junction end. The genes are TRBV11-2 and TRBJ2-7; D is unclear. Germline CDR1 is SGHAT and CDR2 is FQNNGV. The length of the CDR3 is 10 residues. The CDR3 region has the DNA TGTGCCAGCGGGTTGGACGAGCGGTACTTC. Its translation is CASGLDERYF.

The rearrangement uses TRBV29-1 and TRBJ2-1; TRBD1 might be the D (6 bases). CDR1 is SQVTM and CDR2 is ANQGSEA in the germline V gene. The germline V and J ends were trimmed by 0 bases and 0 bases, with 9 bases remaining between them. The CDR3 has 15 residues. CDR3 sequence: CSVEDRGNSYNEQFF. In DNA, the CDR3 is TGCAGCGTTGAAGATAGGGGGAACTCCTACAATGAGCAGTTCTTC.

This clonotype appeared a few times. This rearrangement joins TRBV7-6 to TRBJ2-3; D call uncertain. Deletions cut 1 base from V and 2 bases from J, with 10 bases between. The CDR3 is 15 amino acids. The germline V gene has CDR1 SGHVS and CDR2 FNYEAQ. CDR3 region: CASSLDSHPTDTQYF. The CDR3 nucleotides read TGTGCCAGCAGCTTAGACTCTCACCCCACAGATACGCAGTATTTT.

This clonotype was seen a few times. This chain connects TRBV12-3 or TRBV12-4 to TRBJ1-2; TRBD1 matches 7 bases. V dropped 8 bases and J dropped 7; count of bases not matched to a gene: 10. This CDR3 contains 13 residues. For the CDR3, the DNA is TGTGCCAGCCGACAGGGCGGGGAGGGTGGCTACACCTTC. It codes for CASRQGGEGGYTF.